This is a list of T cell receptor beta chains from one sample in a study of shared clonotypes between healthy human individuals. Generated by immunoSEQ multiplex PCR, the TCRdb table keeps only in-frame clones and is missing some. Of about 2 million clones listed, about 95% are singletons. Sequenced sample: naive CD8+ T cells sorted from blood. The source of these receptors is a man aged 18 to 30 in good health. Both conserved end residues are part of each CDR3. D genes are given only for firm matches. The size field is filled for only some rows; it gives once, few, many or a size class.

clone_size j_call v_call d_call cdr3_aa cdr3_nt
. TRBJ2-7 TRBV18 . CASSPPESETYEQYF TGTGCCAGCTCACCACCGGAATCAGAAACCTACGAGCAGTACTTC
. TRBJ2-3 TRBV27 . CASSPGPEGPDTQYF TGTGCCAGCAGTCCGGGACCGGAGGGGCCAGATACGCAGTATTTT
. TRBJ1-1 TRBV7-3 . CASSAGGGSTEAFF TGTGCCAGCAGCGCTGGTGGGGGATCTACTGAAGCTTTCTTT
. TRBJ2-7 TRBV4-3 . CASSQVLVSYEQYF TGCGCCAGCAGCCAAGTTCTAGTTTCCTACGAGCAGTACTTC
once TRBJ2-7 TRBV4-1 TRBD1 CASSRIAQGYEQYF TGCGCCAGCAGCCGAATCGCACAGGGGTACGAGCAGTACTTC
. TRBJ2-7 TRBV13 . CASSLGLDPYEQYF TGTGCCAGCAGCTTAGGACTTGACCCCTACGAGCAGTACTTC
. TRBJ2-1 TRBV27 . CASSLIGPSSYNEQFF TGTGCCAGCAGTTTAATTGGCCCGAGCTCCTACAATGAGCAGTTCTTC
. TRBJ2-7 TRBV29-1 . CSVEDGPEEQYF TGCAGCGTTGAAGATGGTCCGGAAGAGCAGTACTTC
. TRBJ1-5 TRBV28 . CASQEFNNQPQHF TGTGCCAGCCAGGAGTTTAACAATCAGCCCCAGCATTTT
. TRBJ2-1 TRBV29-1 . CSFEQGTDEQFF TGCAGCTTTGAACAGGGTACCGATGAGCAGTTCTTC
. TRBJ2-1 TRBV5-1 . CASSLVQGLYNEQFF TGCGCCAGCAGCTTGGTCCAGGGGTTGTACAATGAGCAGTTCTTC
. TRBJ1-1 TRBV9 TRBD1 CASSVGTGGHTEAFF TGTGCCAGCAGCGTAGGGACAGGGGGCCACACTGAAGCTTTCTTT
once TRBJ2-7 TRBV4-3 . CASSQAGGGTYEQYF TGCGCCAGCAGCCAGGCTGGGGGAGGAACCTACGAGCAGTACTTC
. TRBJ2-1 TRBV19 TRBD1 CASIGQGVDEQFF TGTGCCAGTATCGGACAGGGGGTAGATGAGCAGTTCTTC
. TRBJ2-5 TRBV27 TRBD2 CASKMTSGGQETQYF TGTGCCAGCAAGATGACTAGCGGGGGGCAAGAGACCCAGTACTTC
. TRBJ2-5 TRBV9 . CASSVEGQETQYF TGTGCCAGCAGCGTAGAGGGCCAAGAGACCCAGTACTTC
. TRBJ2-2 TRBV29-1 TRBD2 CSVESASGIFTGELFF TGCAGCGTTGAATCGGCTAGCGGGATTTTCACCGGGGAGCTGTTTTTT
. TRBJ1-1 TRBV10-3 TRBD1 CAISDVQGVGTEAFF TGTGCCATCAGTGACGTACAGGGGGTAGGCACTGAAGCTTTCTTT
. TRBJ2-7 TRBV5-1 . CASSLEAASYEQYF TGCGCCAGCAGCTTGGAAGCGGCAAGCTACGAGCAGTACTTC
. TRBJ2-5 TRBV7-9 . CASSSPQGSQETQYF TGTGCCAGCAGCTCCCCCCAGGGGAGCCAAGAGACCCAGTACTTC
. TRBJ2-7 TRBV11-2 . CASSSGPSYEQYF TGTGCCAGCAGCTCCGGGCCAAGCTACGAGCAGTACTTC
. TRBJ2-2 TRBV10-3 . CAISAPLGANTGELFF TGTGCCATCAGTGCCCCGCTGGGCGCGAACACCGGGGAGCTGTTTTTT
. TRBJ2-5 TRBV2 . CASIHLPWGLETQYF TGTGCCAGCATCCACCTACCGTGGGGGCTGGAGACCCAGTACTTC
. TRBJ2-5 TRBV28 . CASSLRPYQETQYF TGTGCCAGCAGTTTGCGGCCGTACCAAGAGACCCAGTACTTC
. TRBJ2-7 TRBV5-6 TRBD2 CASSLSSGTYEQYF TGTGCCAGCAGCTTATCTAGCGGCACCTACGAGCAGTACTTC
once TRBJ2-1 TRBV7-8 . CASSPPVIQNNNEQFF TGTGCCAGCAGCCCCCCGGTTATCCAAAACAACAATGAGCAGTTCTTC
. TRBJ2-2 TRBV7-3 . CASSSRQGELFF TGTGCCAGCAGCTCTCGACAGGGGGAGCTGTTTTTT
once TRBJ1-5 TRBV4-3 TRBD1 CASSQLTGGNQPQHF TGCGCCAGCAGCCAACTGACAGGGGGCAATCAGCCCCAGCATTTT
. TRBJ2-7 TRBV11-2 . CASSLGPGGDYEQYF TGTGCCAGCAGCTTAGGGCCTGGCGGGGACTACGAGCAGTACTTC
. TRBJ2-1 TRBV5-6 . CASSSRGYEQFF TGTGCCAGCAGCTCCCGGGGGTATGAGCAGTTCTTC
. TRBJ2-3 TRBV30 . CAWSASTDTQYF TGTGCCTGGAGTGCTAGCACAGATACGCAGTATTTT
. TRBJ2-7 TRBV9 . CASSVNRDSYSYEQYF TGTGCCAGCAGCGTCAACCGGGACTCTTATTCCTACGAGCAGTACTTC
. TRBJ1-6 TRBV27 TRBD1 CASSLSDRGNSPLHF TGTGCCAGCAGTTTATCGGACAGGGGTAATTCACCCCTCCACTTT
. TRBJ1-1 TRBV5-1 TRBD1 CASSYDRATEAFF TGCGCCAGCAGTTATGACAGGGCGACTGAAGCTTTCTTT
. TRBJ2-1 TRBV9 TRBD2 CASSPGGGNEQFF TGTGCCAGCAGCCCCGGGGGGGGCAATGAGCAGTTCTTC
. TRBJ2-7 TRBV10-1 . CASSEHPQGVEQYF TGCGCCAGCAGTGAACATCCGCAGGGAGTCGAGCAGTACTTC
. TRBJ2-4 TRBV4-3 TRBD1 CASSQVTPRDRGLVAKNIQYF TGCGCCAGCAGCCAAGTGACCCCCCGGGACAGGGGACTAGTAGCCAAAAACATTCAGTACTTC
. TRBJ1-1 TRBV6-5 . CASSYLGRNTEAFF TGTGCCAGCAGTTACTTGGGCAGGAACACTGAAGCTTTCTTT
. TRBJ1-2 TRBV6-5 . CASWGQGPFFGYTF TGTGCCAGCTGGGGCCAGGGACCTTTTTTTGGCTACACCTTC
. TRBJ1-2 TRBV6-6 . CASSDGLGGYTF TGTGCCAGCAGCGACGGGCTAGGCGGCTACACCTTC
. TRBJ2-6 TRBV27 TRBD1 CASSSRDRVGANVLTF TGTGCCAGCAGTTCACGGGACAGGGTTGGGGCCAACGTCCTGACTTTC
. TRBJ2-1 TRBV27 . CASGPMGHGENEQFF TGTGCCAGCGGCCCGATGGGCCACGGGGAAAATGAGCAGTTCTTC
. TRBJ2-7 TRBV7-6 TRBD1 CASSFSPRQGAGNEQYF TGTGCCAGCAGCTTTTCTCCCCGACAGGGGGCTGGCAACGAGCAGTACTTC
. TRBJ1-4 TRBV15 . CATSTQGNGDEKLFF TGTGCCACCAGCACCCAGGGAAACGGGGATGAAAAACTGTTTTTT
. TRBJ2-3 TRBV28 . CASSRTAPDTQYF TGTGCCAGCAGCCGTACGGCACCAGATACGCAGTATTTT
. TRBJ1-5 TRBV19 . CASSIRDYYQPQHF TGTGCCAGTAGTATCCGGGATTATTATCAGCCCCAGCATTTT